These 26 T cell receptor beta chains share one sample of origin, sequenced in a study of OX40 agonist ivuxolimab in advanced cancers. The method was immunoSEQ multiplex PCR; TCRdb's version includes in-frame clones alone and lacks a portion of them. The sample carries approximately 65,000 clones, roughly 84% recorded once. Sequencing was performed on CD4+ or CD8+ T cells sorted from blood, taken in a trial of the OX40 agonist ivuxolimab. These receptors were obtained from an adult with an advanced solid tumor such as melanoma, head and neck, liver or kidney cancer.

V usage is TRBV7-9 and J usage is TRBJ2-7; unclear D gene. Germline V gene data show CDR1 as SEHNR and CDR2 as FQNEAQ (reference sequence). This CDR3 comprises 12 residues. V was pared by 5 bases and J by 3 bases, with 8 bases between. The CDR3 DNA is TGTGCCAGCAGCCCGGACGGCTACGAGCAGTACTTC. It encodes CASSPDGYEQYF. Complete variable domain (other parts from reference TRBV7-9 and TRBJ2-7): DTGVSQNPRHKITKRGQNVTFRCDPISEHNRLYWYRQTLGQGPEFLTYFQNEAQLEKSRLLSDRFSAERPKGSFSTLEIQRTEQGDSAMYLCASSPDGYEQYFGPGTRLTVT.

This clone showed up just once. V gene TRBV7-2 combines with J gene TRBJ1-5, with D unclear. Germline lookup yields CDR1 SGHTA and CDR2 FQGNSA. V was cut by 1 base and J by 10 bases, with 5 bases left in between. This CDR3 comprises 11 residues. CDR3: CASSLGLPQHF. DNA for the CDR3: TGTGCCAGCAGCTTAGGGCTACCCCAGCATTTT. Looking up the rest from reference TRBV7-2 and TRBJ1-5 gives the full variable domain: GAGVSQSPSNKVTEKGKDVELRCDPISGHTALYWYRQSLGQGLEFLIYFQGNSAPDKSGLPSDRFSAERTGGSVSTLTIQRTQQEDSAVYLCASSLGLPQHFGDGTRLSIL.

The genes are TRBV23-1 and TRBJ1-5, with D possibly being TRBD1 (5 bases). TRBV23-1 is recorded as an ORF, its role being uncertain. This CDR3 region has 13 residues. V was shortened by 10 bases and J by 3 bases, with 13 bases between the two germline ends. The CDR3 coding sequence is TGCGCCAACGAGACAGAGGACAATCAGCCCCAGCATTTT. This gives the protein CANETEDNQPQHF.

This chain joins TRBV9 and TRBJ1-5, with TRBD1 identical over 11 bases. Germline CDR1 and CDR2: SGDLS and YYNGEE. V lost 0 bases, J lost 6 bases, and 2 bases stayed unmatched. The CDR3 consists of 15 residues. CDR3 amino acids: CASSVGDRGSQPQHF. In nucleotides, the CDR3 is TGTGCCAGCAGCGTAGGGGACAGGGGGAGTCAGCCCCAGCATTTT.

A word on this clone: A junction end diverges from the germline sequence, so it may reflect a read error. The chain employs TRBV7-7 and TRBJ2-5; 7 positions agree with TRBD2. This CDR3 spans 14 amino acids. The germline V gene encodes CDR1 SSHAT and CDR2 FNYEAQ (reference sequence). CDR3 region: CASSFSGQQETQYF. The CDR3 bases are TGTGCTAGCAGCTTTAGCGGGCAACAAGAGACCCAGTACTTC.

The V and J genes are TRBV5-1 and TRBJ2-1; 8 positions agree with TRBD2. Germline CDR1 is SGHRS and CDR2 is YFSETQ. CDR3 length equals 17 residues. The V gene end was trimmed by 6 bases and the J gene end by 6 bases; junction bases not matched to a gene: 17. In nucleotides, the CDR3 is TGCGCCAGCACTCTAGGAGCGGGGGCCCTGCCGCTCAATGAGCAGTTCTTC. This translates into CASTLGAGALPLNEQFF.

J is TRBJ1-5 and V is TRBV10-3; TRBD1 aligns across 9 bases. Trimming removed 6 bases from V and 1 base from J; junction bases left unmatched: 10. The CDR3 covers 17 residues. Germline V gene sequence: CDR1 ENHRY, CDR2 SYGVKD. CDR3 amino acids: CAISPSFGQGSNQPQHF. CDR3 nucleotide sequence: TGTGCCATCAGCCCCTCCTTTGGACAGGGGAGCAATCAGCCCCAGCATTTT.

The chain carries TRBV4-1 and TRBJ1-6; no clear D. V dropped 0 bases and J dropped 9 bases, with 15 bases sitting between them. The germline gives CDR1 MGHRA, CDR2 YSYEKL. CDR3 length: 16 residues. CDR3 sequence reads: CASSQEAATTISPLHF. The CDR3 DNA follows: TGCGCCAGCAGCCAAGAGGCAGCCACTACGATTTCACCCCTCCACTTT.

The chain uses TRBV6-1 and TRBJ1-5; D gene unclear. Germline CDR1 reads MNHNS; CDR2 reads SASEGT. The CDR3 is 16 residues long. The V and J ends lost 1 base and 4 bases respectively, with 14 bases between them. CDR3 loop: CASSEGHNSLNQPQHF. As DNA, the CDR3 is TGTGCCAGCAGTGAAGGGCATAACAGCCTAAATCAGCCCCAGCATTTT.

The V call is TRBV7-2, the J call TRBJ2-1, with 9 nucleotides matching TRBD2. The CDR3 has 15 residues. Per the germline V gene, CDR1 is SGHTA and CDR2 is FQGNSA. The trim removed 5 bases at V and 9 bases at J, leaving 11 bases unmatched. The chain's CDR3 is CASSRGGPAGGEQFF. The CDR3 DNA reads TGTGCCAGCAGCCGAGGGGGCCCAGCGGGGGGTGAGCAGTTCTTC.

The chain carries TRBV6-5 and TRBJ2-7, with TRBD1 matching 9 bases. With 5 bases clipped from V and 4 bases from J, the junction kept 6 bases outside the gene matches. CDR1 is MNHEY and CDR2 is SVGAGI in the germline V gene. The CDR3 has 14 residues. CDR3 sequence (DNA): TGTGCCAGCAGTACCGGGACAGGGAAATACGAGCAGTACTTC. Residues: CASSTGTGKYEQYF.

The CDR3 spells CASSYGTGEQYF. CDR3 bases: TGTGCCAGCAGCTACGGGACGGGCGAGCAGTACTTC. The genes are TRBV7-9 and TRBJ2-7; either TRBD1 or TRBD2 may fit D (5 bases each). Per germline, CDR1 SEHNR and CDR2 FQNEAQ (reference sequence). V was cut by 4 bases and J by 6 bases, with 10 bases left in between. This CDR3 is 12 amino acids long.

The chain couples TRBV9 to TRBJ2-1, with 10 bases aligning to TRBD2. This CDR3 comprises 18 residues. Germline V gene sequence: CDR1 SGDLS, CDR2 YYNGEE. The junction had 7 bases not matched to a gene; V was cut back by 1 base and J by 0 bases. The CDR3 region has the DNA TGTGCCAGCAGCGTAAGCGGGGGGGCTGTCAGCTCCTACAATGAGCAGTTCTTC. Its translation: CASSVSGGAVSSYNEQFF.

The rearrangement uses TRBV18 and TRBJ2-5; 8 bases are a match to TRBD1. The ends lost 0 bases at V and 5 bases at J; junction bases unmatched: 8. The CDR3 contains 16 residues. Germline CDR1 and CDR2: KGHSH and LQKENI. This CDR3 is CASSPPGPGGVETQYF. CDR3 DNA: TGTGCCAGCTCACCACCTGGACCAGGGGGCGTGGAGACCCAGTACTTC.

The CDR3 nucleotides are TGTGCCAGCAGCAACCTAGCGGGGGTTCGGGAGACCCAGTACTTC. Its protein product is CASSNLAGVRETQYF. The chain carries TRBV7-2 and TRBJ2-5, with TRBD2 matching 10 bases. Germline trimming cut 5 bases from V and 5 bases from J; bases unmatched to any gene: 8. This CDR3 has 15 amino acids. Germline CDR1 reads SGHTA; CDR2 reads FQGNSA.

This clone has just one count. V usage is TRBV5-4 and J usage is TRBJ1-6; D might be TRBD1 (6 bases). V lost 2 bases and J 11 bases, leaving 14 bases between the germline ends. The CDR3 totals 14 residues. The germline V gene encodes CDR1 SGHNT and CDR2 YYREEE (reference sequence). This CDR3 is CASSFEDRRTPLHF. Written as DNA, the CDR3 is TGTGCCAGCAGCTTCGAGGACAGACGGACACCCCTCCACTTT.

The V call is TRBV7-9, the J call TRBJ1-1; tentatively, D is TRBD1 (6 bases). The CDR3 has 15 amino acids. Germline V gene sequence: CDR1 SEHNR, CDR2 FQNEAQ (reference sequence). V gave up 6 bases and J gave up 7 bases, with 21 bases separating them. The CDR3: CASSPRSGGANEAFF. CDR3 nucleotides: TGTGCCAGCAGTCCGCGGTCGGGGGGCGCAAATGAAGCTTTCTTT.

The V and J genes are TRBV18 and TRBJ2-1, with unresolved D. Trimming pared 4 bases from V and 7 bases from J, leaving 17 bases between. Germline loops: CDR1 KGHSH, CDR2 LQKENI. The CDR3 has 15 residues. Written as DNA, the CDR3 is TGTGCCAGCTCACTCGACTCGGGTTTTATGAATGAGCAGTTCTTC. Amino acids: CASSLDSGFMNEQFF.

J is TRBJ1-1 and V is TRBV4-3; no reliable D call. V was shortened by 0 bases and J by 1 base, with 9 bases between the two germline ends. Germline V gene sequence: CDR1 LGHNA, CDR2 YSLEER. The CDR3 has 15 residues. The CDR3 nucleotides are TGCGCCAGCAGCCAAGAGAGACACCCGAACACTGAAGCTTTCTTT. This encodes CASSQERHPNTEAFF.

About this clone itself: A junction boundary mismatches the germline segment, possibly from a read error. V gene TRBV7-2 combines with J gene TRBJ2-5; 8 nucleotides align to TRBD1. The V gene's germline CDR1 is SGHTA and CDR2 FQGNSA. CDR3 length: 17 residues. The chain's CDR3 is CASSLKATGGTQGTQYF. CDR3 nucleotides: TGTGCCAGCAGCTTAAAGGCAACAGGGGGTACCCAAGGGACCCAGTACTTC.

This chain connects TRBV7-8 to TRBJ2-4; 11 bases fit TRBD1. The V gene end was trimmed by 5 bases and the J gene end by 5 bases; junction bases not matched to a gene: 5. The CDR3 is made up of 15 amino acids. Looked up from germline, CDR1 is SGHVS and CDR2 is FQNEAQ. Here the CDR3 reads CASSVRGQGENIQYF. The CDR3 DNA reads as TGTGCCAGCAGCGTACGGGGACAGGGGGAAAACATTCAGTACTTC.

The CDR3 DNA is TGTGCCAGTAGGCCCGGGCGGGGGAACACAGATACGCAGTATTTT. Translation gives CASRPGRGNTDTQYF. The chain carries TRBV19 and TRBJ2-3; 7 nucleotides line up with TRBD2. Trimming cost V 6 bases and J 2 bases; bases outside gene matches: 8. The CDR3 loop spans 15 amino acids. CDR1 LNHDA and CDR2 SQIVND come from the germline V gene (reference sequence). Based on the CDR3 plus reference TRBV19 and TRBJ2-3, the full variable domain is DGGITQSPKYLFRKEGQNVTLSCEQNLNHDAMYWYRQDPGQGLRLIYYSQIVNDFQKGDIAEGYSVSREKKESFPLTVTSAQKNPTAFYLCASRPGRGNTDTQYFGPGTRLTVL.

The rearrangement joins TRBV7-2 to TRBJ2-7, with D hard to call. From germline, CDR1 is SGHTA and CDR2 FQGNSA. The CDR3 loop spans 11 amino acids. V was shortened by 5 bases and J by 3 bases, with 5 bases between the two germline ends. The DNA for the CDR3 is TGTGCCAGCAGCCCCGGCTACGAGCAGTACTTC. Protein product: CASSPGYEQYF.

This chain's CDR3 is CASSLRGAITDEQFF. CDR3 nucleotide sequence: TGTGCCAGCAGCTTGAGGGGGGCCATAACCGATGAGCAGTTCTTC. J is TRBJ2-1 and V is TRBV5-8; perhaps D is TRBD1 or TRBD2 (6 bases each). V lost 1 base to trimming and J lost 8 bases, with 16 bases between them. Germline-derived CDR1 and CDR2 are SGHTS and YDEGEE. The CDR3 is made up of 15 amino acids.

This chain joins TRBV2 and TRBJ1-5; a possible D gene is TRBD1 (5 bases). The CDR3 consists of 14 residues. In germline, CDR1 is SNHLY, CDR2 FYNNEI. With 2 bases removed from V and 4 bases from J, the gap between germline ends came to 9 bases. As DNA, the CDR3 is TGTGCCAGCAGTGAAAGCTGGGGGAATCAGCCCCAGCATTTT. It is translated as CASSESWGNQPQHF.

This chain connects TRBV11-2 to TRBJ2-7, with unresolved D. CDR1 and CDR2 from the germline V gene are SGHAT and FQNNGV. CDR3 size: 14 residues. Between the trimmed V and J ends, which lost 5 bases and 0 bases, there was a span of 11 bases. The CDR3 loop is CASSPFLISYEQYF. The CDR3 bases are TGTGCCAGCAGCCCTTTCCTTATCTCCTACGAGCAGTACTTC.